This passage covers 4 T cell receptor beta chains from one sample sequenced in a study of CXCR3-negative and CXCR3-positive naive CD8 T cells. UMI-tagged TRB cDNA libraries were built via 5' RACE. No DNA is given; TCRdb re-called the 5' RACE reads and lists each CDR3 protein once. The sample table includes 90,000 to 95,000 distinct CDR3 sequences. Material: naive CXCR3- CD8+ T cells from blood. As to subset: CD45RO-CCR7+CD27+CD95- naive CD8+ T cells lacking CXCR3 (TNR3-). The origin of the receptors is a human donor in good health. Some clones in this sample may be carry-over from other donors' samples.

The chain recombines TRBV7-9 with TRBJ2-1. Germline assignment: CDR1 SEHNR and CDR2 FQNEAQ (reference sequence). The CDR3 sequence is 11 residues long. The chain's CDR3 is CASSARGEQFF.

This chain uses TRBV28 with TRBJ2-3; TCRdb names TRBD1, which stays unverified in the absence of DNA. The CDR3 loop spans 15 amino acids. From germline, CDR1 is MDHEN and CDR2 SYDVKM. The CDR3 here is CASSFQGAMTDTQYF. Supplemented by reference TRBV28 and TRBJ2-3, the full variable domain reads DVKVTQSSRYLVKRTGEKVFLECVQDMDHENMFWYRQDPGLGLRLIYFSYDVKMKEKGDIPEGYSVSREKKERFSLILESASTNQTSMYLCASSFQGAMTDTQYFGPGTRLTVL.

Here the CDR3 reads CSVEPGAITDTQYF. This chain uses TRBV29-1 with TRBJ2-3; the TRBD1 assignment by TCRdb is unverifiable without DNA. The CDR3 totals 14 residues. From germline, CDR1 is SQVTM and CDR2 ANQGSEA.

The chain recombines TRBV10-3 with TRBJ2-7; TCRdb proposes TRBD1, but this gene call is untestable without DNA. The germline V gene encodes CDR1 ENHRY and CDR2 SYGVKD. This CDR3 region has 15 residues. CDR3: CAISESEQGTYEQYF.